The clone carrying this T cell receptor beta chain was observed at least ten times. This entry belongs to a study of T cells in Graves' hyperthyroidism and ophthalmopathy. Template material for amplifying TCR beta CDR3 regions consisted of RNA transcripts. During a first-round RT-PCR of the TCR CDR3, the HTBI primer set was used. TCRdb used MiXCR to reprocess the multiplex PCR reads, holding one entry per CDR3 protein. The sample has roughly 420,000 distinct CDR3 sequences; around 15% are singletons. Germline CDR1 reads MNHNS; CDR2 reads SASEGT. The CDR3 covers 15 residues. Trimming left V 6 bases short and J 1 base short, with 13 bases between.

The V and J genes are TRBV6-1 and TRBJ1-5, with D possibly being TRBD1 (5 bases). This TCR was sampled from a woman in her late teens or twenties with Graves' hyperthyroidism. Sequencing was carried out using blood. The CDR3 DNA sequence: TGTGCCAGCAGCCTCCGGGGGGTGAGCAATCAGCCCCAGCATTTT. Translated: CASSLRGVSNQPQHF.